The rows below give T cell receptor beta chains drawn from one sample of a study of blood T cells in healthy people across ages. MiXCR, run by TCRdb on the 5' RACE reads, gives a single entry per CDR3 protein. The table shows 1.5 million to 2 million distinct CDR3 sequences, with 30% to 40% occurring only once. Sequencing used blood. The source is a woman aged 25-40 years in good health. The CDR3 runs from the conserved cysteine through the conserved F or W. Each record gives: J gene, clone size, V gene, D gene, CDR3 protein, CDR3 DNA. A D gene is named only where the DNA matches it firmly. Rows may omit the clone size; those that give it use once, few, many or a size class.

TRBJ1-4 - TRBV6-6 - CASSPRTMGSELFF TGTGCCAGCAGCCCGCGGACAATGGGTAGCGAACTGTTTTTT
TRBJ1-5 - TRBV29-1 TRBD1 CSVAGTGGDQPQHF TGCAGCGTCGCCGGGACAGGGGGCGATCAGCCCCAGCATTTT
TRBJ2-4 - TRBV18 - CASSPLVAENIQYF TGTGCCAGCTCACCACTTGTAGCGGAAAACATTCAGTACTTC
TRBJ1-1 - TRBV6-2/TRBV6-3 - CASSSGENMNTEAFF TGTGCCAGCAGTTCCGGGGAGAACATGAACACTGAAGCTTTCTTT
TRBJ1-2 many TRBV10-3 - CAISDPISSVDGYTF TGTGCCATCAGTGATCCGATCAGTTCAGTTGACGGCTACACCTTC
TRBJ1-5 - TRBV7-9 - CASSPPGDSNQPQHF TGTGCCAGCAGCCCCCCAGGGGATAGCAATCAGCCCCAGCATTTT
TRBJ2-3 - TRBV5-1 TRBD1 CASSLRDRSSTDTQYF TGCGCCAGCAGCCTAAGGGACAGGTCCAGCACAGATACGCAGTATTTT
TRBJ1-1 - TRBV12-3/TRBV12-4 - CASSPGTIIRGGEAFF TGTGCCAGCAGTCCCGGGACAATTATCCGCGGCGGAGAAGCTTTCTTT
TRBJ2-7 - TRBV6-1 - CASSEQGQGRDYEQYF TGTGCCAGCAGTGAACAAGGGCAGGGAAGGGACTACGAGCAGTACTTC
TRBJ2-1 - TRBV6-5 TRBD2 CASSYSLAGAQDEQFF TGTGCCAGCAGTTACTCCCTAGCGGGGGCCCAGGATGAGCAGTTCTTC
TRBJ2-7 - TRBV4-1 - CASSQRTSSSYEQYF TGCGCCAGCAGCCAACGTACATCGAGCTCCTACGAGCAGTACTTC
TRBJ1-5 - TRBV12-3/TRBV12-4 - CASSPQGRSNQPQHF TGTGCCAGCAGCCCCCAGGGGCGAAGTAATCAGCCCCAGCATTTT
TRBJ2-3 - TRBV5-1 - CASSLYGENTDTQYF TGCGCCAGCAGCTTGTACGGGGAAAACACAGATACGCAGTATTTT
TRBJ1-2 few TRBV10-3 - CAISESTGPVYGYTF TGTGCCATCAGTGAGTCGACGGGGCCGGTCTATGGCTACACCTTC
TRBJ1-4 - TRBV7-3 - CASSSGAPGEKRFF TGTGCCAGCAGCTCAGGGGCGCCGGGTGAAAAACGGTTTTTT
TRBJ2-7 once TRBV24-1 TRBD2 CATSDGTSGYEQYF TGTGCCACCAGTGATGGGACTAGCGGCTACGAGCAGTACTTC
TRBJ2-1 - TRBV14 - CASSQDFQVAYNEQFF TGTGCCAGCAGCCAAGATTTCCAGGTTGCCTACAATGAGCAGTTCTTC
TRBJ2-3 - TRBV2 - CASPKAPNLDTQYF TGTGCCAGCCCAAAGGCTCCAAATCTCGATACGCAGTATTTT
TRBJ1-2 - TRBV20-1 - CSASGQLGTTGGYTF TGCAGTGCTAGCGGACAATTAGGGACTACCGGCGGCTACACCTTC
TRBJ2-5 - TRBV7-6 TRBD2 CASSPPSGAPTQYF TGTGCCAGCAGCCCGCCTAGCGGGGCCCCGACCCAGTACTTC
TRBJ1-5 - TRBV30 - CAWTRDSNQPQHF TGTGCCTGGACTCGGGACAGCAATCAGCCCCAGCATTTT
TRBJ2-5 few TRBV7-3 - CASSAGAGMEETQYF TGTGCCAGCAGCGCAGGGGCAGGGATGGAAGAGACCCAGTACTTC
TRBJ2-7 - TRBV28 TRBD1 CASTSTGPHEQYF TGTGCCAGCACTTCGACAGGGCCGCACGAGCAGTACTTC
TRBJ2-7 - TRBV27 - CASSFGGAGWDEQYF TGTGCCAGCAGTTTCGGCGGGGCTGGGTGGGACGAGCAGTACTTC
TRBJ2-5 - TRBV11-2 - CASSPPRFETQYF TGTGCCAGCAGCCCCCCTAGGTTCGAGACCCAGTACTTC
TRBJ1-1 few TRBV10-3 TRBD1 CAITRGQMNTEAFF TGTGCCATCACGCGGGGACAGATGAACACTGAAGCTTTCTTT
TRBJ2-2 few TRBV4-1 TRBD2 CASSLGSGVSTGELFF TGCGCCAGCAGCCTGGGTAGCGGGGTAAGCACCGGGGAGCTGTTTTTT
TRBJ1-2 - TRBV2 - CASSESKGRNYGYTF TGTGCCAGCAGTGAATCTAAGGGACGGAACTATGGCTACACCTTC
TRBJ2-5 once TRBV27 - CASRFRGGQTQYF TGTGCCAGCAGGTTTAGGGGGGGGCAGACCCAGTACTTC
TRBJ2-2 - TRBV18 - CASSSAGTSPGELFF TGTGCCAGCTCATCGGCCGGGACATCCCCCGGGGAGCTGTTTTTT
TRBJ2-3 many TRBV13 TRBD1 CASSPTGGADTQYF TGTGCCAGCAGCCCGACAGGGGGCGCGGATACGCAGTATTTT
TRBJ1-6 - TRBV7-2 TRBD1 CASSFYRGPGSPLHF TGTGCCAGCAGCTTCTACAGGGGGCCCGGGTCACCCCTCCACTTT
TRBJ1-5 - TRBV5-3 - CARSLRGNLNDHPTQPQHF TGTGCCAGAAGCTTGCGGGGCAATTTAAATGATCATCCTACTCAGCCCCAGCATTTT
TRBJ1-2 - TRBV7-8 TRBD1 CASGSGTGYYYGYTF TGTGCCAGCGGGTCCGGGACAGGCTACTACTATGGCTACACCTTC
TRBJ1-2 - TRBV13 TRBD1 CASTTGQGAYLDGYTF TGTGCCAGCACTACCGGACAGGGGGCGTATTTGGATGGCTACACCTTC
TRBJ2-1 - TRBV27 - CASSLSGRSEQFF TGTGCCAGCAGTTTATCAGGGAGAAGTGAGCAGTTCTTC
TRBJ2-7 few TRBV10-2 TRBD1 CASSDAGGRSYEQYF TGCGCCAGCAGTGACGCAGGGGGCCGCTCCTACGAGCAGTACTTC
TRBJ1-6 - TRBV20-1 - CSAREEGVSPLHF TGCAGTGCTAGAGAGGAGGGCGTCTCACCCCTCCACTTT
TRBJ2-3 once TRBV24-1 - CATSDPNGVSSTDTQYF TGTGCCACCAGTGATCCCAACGGGGTCTCTAGCACAGATACGCAGTATTTT
TRBJ2-5 - TRBV2 TRBD1 CASSEGDRASETQYF TGTGCCAGCAGTGAGGGGGACAGGGCTTCCGAGACCCAGTACTTC
TRBJ1-2 - TRBV13 - CASSLGMGGYTF TGTGCCAGCAGCTTAGGAATGGGAGGCTACACCTTC
TRBJ1-2 - TRBV2 - CASSEGTADGYTF TGTGCCAGCAGTGAAGGGACTGCAGATGGCTACACCTTC
TRBJ1-2 - TRBV7-2 TRBD1 CASRPVGQGVNYGYTF TGTGCCAGCAGACCGGTGGGACAGGGAGTGAACTATGGCTACACCTTC
TRBJ2-3 - TRBV11-2 - CASSLQLVRSSTQYF TGTGCCAGCAGCTTACAACTAGTCAGGAGCAGTACGCAGTATTTT
TRBJ2-1 - TRBV4-1 TRBD2 CAGSPGGRGTYNEQFF TGCGCCGGCAGCCCGGGGGGGCGGGGGACATACAATGAGCAGTTCTTC
TRBJ2-7 - TRBV20-1 TRBD1 CSAITGGPHEQYF TGCAGTGCTATCACAGGGGGCCCCCACGAGCAGTACTTC
TRBJ1-6 - TRBV20-1 - CSAREVVLVNSPLHF TGCAGTGCTAGAGAGGTGGTACTGGTTAATTCACCCCTCCACTTT